These 14 T cell receptor beta chains came from one sample sequenced in a study of T cells expressing NK-cell markers. TCRdb reprocessed the 5' RACE reads; each CDR3 protein has one entry and no DNA is given. This listing includes about 260,000 distinct CDR3 sequences. Sequencing was carried out using blood T cells: a sorted CD56 or NKG2C T cell subset, CD4+ or CD8+ T cells, or bulk PBMC T cells (not recorded which). Receptor source: a woman aged 18-70 years in good health.

CDR3 loop: CAWDRGPYNEQFF. J is TRBJ2-1 and V is TRBV30. CDR3 size: 13 residues. CDR1 is GTSNPN, CDR2 SVGIG, per germline (reference sequence).

The rearrangement uses TRBV30 and TRBJ2-4; the D gene TCRdb calls, TRBD1, cannot be checked with no DNA. Germline V gene sequence: CDR1 GTSNPN, CDR2 SVGIG (reference sequence). The CDR3 is made up of 13 amino acids. The CDR3 sequence: CASTGLAKNIQYF. The entire variable domain, with the rest obtained from reference TRBV30 and TRBJ2-4, is as follows: SQTIHQWPATLVQPVGSPLSLECTVEGTSNPNLYWYRQAAGRGLQLLFYSVGIGQISSEVPQNLSASRPQDRQFILSSKKLLLSDSGFYLCASTGLAKNIQYFGAGTRLSVL.

CDR3 region: CSARQRGSSTDTQYF. This chain uses TRBV20-1 with TRBJ2-3; checking the TCRdb D call of TRBD2 is not possible without DNA. The V gene's germline CDR1 is DFQATT and CDR2 SNEGSKA (reference sequence). The CDR3 extends over 15 amino acids.

The CDR3 protein is CASSSPGTSNLKAEQFF. The chain recombines TRBV7-8 with TRBJ2-1; the TRBD2 assignment by TCRdb is unverifiable without DNA. The germline gives CDR1 SGHVS, CDR2 FQNEAQ. This CDR3 region has 17 residues. The entire variable domain, with the rest obtained from reference TRBV7-8 and TRBJ2-1, is as follows: GAGVSQSPRYKVAKRGQDVALRCDPISGHVSLFWYQQALGQGPEFLTYFQNEAQLDKSGLPSDRFFAERPEGSVSTLKIQRTQQEDSAVYLCASSSPGTSNLKAEQFFGPGTRLTVL.

This sequence joins TRBV27 and TRBJ2-7; the D gene TCRdb calls, TRBD2, cannot be checked with no DNA. This CDR3 spans 13 amino acids. Germline V gene lookup returns CDR1 MNHEY and CDR2 SMNVEV (reference sequence). The CDR3 protein is CASRPGGPYEQYF.

The V call is TRBV3-1, the J call TRBJ2-5; TCRdb's D call, TRBD1, is unchecked because there is no DNA. There are 14 residues in the CDR3. Germline-derived CDR1 and CDR2 are LGHDT and YNNKEL (reference sequence). CDR3 amino acids: CASSQGTGLGAQYF.

V usage is TRBV5-1 and J usage is TRBJ2-1; the D gene TCRdb calls, TRBD2, cannot be checked with no DNA. Germline V gene sequence: CDR1 SGHRS, CDR2 YFSETQ. The CDR3 sequence is 15 residues long. CDR3 region: CATTRDIAAYNEQFF.

This rearrangement joins TRBV7-2 to TRBJ2-3; TCRdb's D gene call, TRBD2, goes unchecked for lack of DNA. CDR3 size: 15 residues. From germline, CDR1 is SGHTA and CDR2 FQGNSA. The CDR3 is CASSKEASSTDTQYF.

The V and J genes are TRBV20-1 and TRBJ2-1; absent DNA, TCRdb's TRBD2 call cannot be checked. Germline V gene lookup returns CDR1 DFQATT and CDR2 SNEGSKA (reference sequence). The CDR3 extends over 18 amino acids. This CDR3 reads CSAMGKGGLAGSYNEQFF.

This chain links TRBV5-1 with TRBJ2-7. In germline, CDR1 is SGHRS, CDR2 YFSETQ. CDR3 size: 15 residues. This CDR3 is CASSLVAGISYEQYF.

This chain connects TRBV11-2 to TRBJ1-1; no DNA is available, so the TRBD1 call from TCRdb remains unchecked. In germline, CDR1 is SGHAT, CDR2 FQNNGV. The CDR3 is made up of 14 amino acids. CDR3 region: CASSLRVSGGEAFF.

The J gene is TRBJ1-1, the V gene TRBV7-3. Germline V gene data show CDR1 as SGHTA and CDR2 as FQGTGA. The CDR3 extends over 14 amino acids. The CDR3: CASSLDEVSTEAFF.

V is TRBV5-1 and J is TRBJ2-5; TCRdb names TRBD2, which stays unverified in the absence of DNA. This CDR3 is built from 15 residues. Germline V gene lookup returns CDR1 SGHRS and CDR2 YFSETQ. The CDR3 protein is CASSGALAGEETQYF.

The chain joins TRBV20-1 to TRBJ2-3; the D call of TRBD2 rests on TCRdb alone, since no DNA is present to check it. Germline CDR1 DFQATT, CDR2 SNEGSKA (reference sequence). CDR3 length equals 17 residues. The CDR3 loop reads CSARDATLAVRADTQYF.